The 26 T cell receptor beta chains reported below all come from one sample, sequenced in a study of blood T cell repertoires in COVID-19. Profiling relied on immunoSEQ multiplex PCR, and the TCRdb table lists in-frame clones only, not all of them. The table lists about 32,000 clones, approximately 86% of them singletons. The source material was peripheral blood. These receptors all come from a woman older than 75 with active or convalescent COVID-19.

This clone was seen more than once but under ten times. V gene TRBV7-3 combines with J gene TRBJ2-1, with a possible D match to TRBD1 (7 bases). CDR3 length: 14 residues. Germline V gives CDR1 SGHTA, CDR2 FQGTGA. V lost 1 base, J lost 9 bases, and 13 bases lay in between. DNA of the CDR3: TGTGCCAGCAGCTTAAGTCCAGGGGGGCTTGAGCAGTTCTTC. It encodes CASSLSPGGLEQFF. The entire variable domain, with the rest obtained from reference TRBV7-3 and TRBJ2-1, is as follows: GAGVSQTPSNKVTEKGKYVELRCDPISGHTALYWYRQSLGQGPEFLIYFQGTGAADDSGLPNDRFFAVRPEGSVSTLKIQRTERGDSAVYLCASSLSPGGLEQFFGPGTRLTVL.

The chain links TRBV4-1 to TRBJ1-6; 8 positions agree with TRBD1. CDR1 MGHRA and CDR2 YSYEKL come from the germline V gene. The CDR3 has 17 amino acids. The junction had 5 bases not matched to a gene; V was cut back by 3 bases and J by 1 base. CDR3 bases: TGCGCCAGCAGCCATAGGACAGGGAGGTCCTATAATTCACCCCTCCACTTT. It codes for CASSHRTGRSYNSPLHF.

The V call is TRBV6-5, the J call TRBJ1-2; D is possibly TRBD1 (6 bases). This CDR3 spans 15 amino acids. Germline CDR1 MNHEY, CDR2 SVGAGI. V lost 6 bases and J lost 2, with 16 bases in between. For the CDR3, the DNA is TGTGCCAGCAGATCTACAGGGATACAGAACTATGGCTACACCTTC. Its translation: CASRSTGIQNYGYTF.

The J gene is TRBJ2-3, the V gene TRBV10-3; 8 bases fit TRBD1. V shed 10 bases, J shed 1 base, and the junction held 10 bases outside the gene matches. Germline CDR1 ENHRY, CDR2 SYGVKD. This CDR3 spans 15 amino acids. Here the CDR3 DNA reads TGTGCCACAGTGGAGGGACAGGCTCGCACAGATACGCAGTATTTT. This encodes CATVEGQARTDTQYF.

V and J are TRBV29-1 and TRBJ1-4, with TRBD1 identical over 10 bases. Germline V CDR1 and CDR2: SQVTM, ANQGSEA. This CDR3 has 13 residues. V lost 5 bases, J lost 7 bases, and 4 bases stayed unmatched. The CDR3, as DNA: TGCAGCGTTACTCGGGACAGGGGTGAAAAACTGTTTTTT. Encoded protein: CSVTRDRGEKLFF. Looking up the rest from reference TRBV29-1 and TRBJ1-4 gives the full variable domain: SAVISQKPSRDICQRGTSLTIQCQVDSQVTMMFWYRQQPGQSLTLIATANQGSEATYESGFVIDKFPISRPNLTFSTLTVSNMSPEDSSIYLCSVTRDRGEKLFFGSGTQLSVL.

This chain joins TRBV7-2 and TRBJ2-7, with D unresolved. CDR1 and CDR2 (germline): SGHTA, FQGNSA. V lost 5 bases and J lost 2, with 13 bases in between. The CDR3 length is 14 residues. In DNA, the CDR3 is TGTGCCAGCAGCCGTGGCCCGATTCCCTACGAGCAGTACTTC. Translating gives CASSRGPIPYEQYF.

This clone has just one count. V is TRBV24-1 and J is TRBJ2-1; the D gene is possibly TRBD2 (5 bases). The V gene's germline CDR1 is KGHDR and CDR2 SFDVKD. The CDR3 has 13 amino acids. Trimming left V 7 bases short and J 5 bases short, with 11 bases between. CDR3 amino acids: CATSYGGNNEQFF. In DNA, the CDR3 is TGTGCCACCAGCTACGGAGGCAACAATGAGCAGTTCTTC.

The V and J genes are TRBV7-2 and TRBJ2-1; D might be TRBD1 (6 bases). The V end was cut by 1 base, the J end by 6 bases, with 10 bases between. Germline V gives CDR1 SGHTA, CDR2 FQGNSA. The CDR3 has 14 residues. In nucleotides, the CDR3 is TGTGCCAGCAGCTTAGGAGACAGGCGCAATGAGCAGTTCTTC. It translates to CASSLGDRRNEQFF.

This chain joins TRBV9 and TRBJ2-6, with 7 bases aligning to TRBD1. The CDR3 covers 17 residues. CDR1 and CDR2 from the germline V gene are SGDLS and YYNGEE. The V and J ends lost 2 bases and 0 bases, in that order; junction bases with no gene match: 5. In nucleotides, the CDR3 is TGTGCCAGCAGCGTTAGGGACAGAAGCTCTGGGGCCAACGTCCTGACTTTC. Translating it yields CASSVRDRSSGANVLTF.

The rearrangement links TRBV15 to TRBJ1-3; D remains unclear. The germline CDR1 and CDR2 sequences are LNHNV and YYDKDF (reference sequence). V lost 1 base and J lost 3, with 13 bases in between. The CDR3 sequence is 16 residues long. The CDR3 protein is CATSRVRASGGNTIYF. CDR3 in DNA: TGTGCCACCAGCAGAGTGAGGGCTTCTGGTGGAAACACCATATATTTT.

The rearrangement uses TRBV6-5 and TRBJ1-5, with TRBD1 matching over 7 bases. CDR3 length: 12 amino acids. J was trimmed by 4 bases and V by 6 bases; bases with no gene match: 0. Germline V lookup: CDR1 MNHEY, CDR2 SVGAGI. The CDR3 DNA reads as TGTGCCAGCAGGACAGGGAATCAGCCCCAGCATTTT. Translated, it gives CASRTGNQPQHF.

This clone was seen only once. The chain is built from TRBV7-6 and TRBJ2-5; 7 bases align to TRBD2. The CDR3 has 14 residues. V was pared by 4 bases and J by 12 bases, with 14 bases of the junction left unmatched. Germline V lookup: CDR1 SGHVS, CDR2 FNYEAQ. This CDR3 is CASSSPWRLADKYF. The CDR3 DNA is TGTGCCAGCAGCTCCCCGTGGAGGCTAGCGGATAAGTACTTC.

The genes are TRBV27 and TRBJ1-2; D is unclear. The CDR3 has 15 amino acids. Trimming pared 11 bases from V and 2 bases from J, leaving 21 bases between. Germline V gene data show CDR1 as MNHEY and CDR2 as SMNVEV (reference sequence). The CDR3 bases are TGTGCCCCTCGGTCGGACTTTCCTTTGAACTATGGCTACACCTTC. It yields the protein CAPRSDFPLNYGYTF.

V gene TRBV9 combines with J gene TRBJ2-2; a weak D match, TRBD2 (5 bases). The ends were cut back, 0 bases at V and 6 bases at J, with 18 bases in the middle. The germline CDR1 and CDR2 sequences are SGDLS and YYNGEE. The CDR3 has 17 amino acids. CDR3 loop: CASSVAQAASRAGELFF. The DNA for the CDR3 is TGTGCCAGCAGCGTAGCTCAAGCGGCCAGTCGTGCCGGGGAGCTGTTTTTT. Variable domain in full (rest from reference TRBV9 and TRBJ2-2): DSGVTQTPKHLITATGQRVTLRCSPRSGDLSVYWYQQSLDQGLQFLIQYYNGEERAKGNILERFSAQQFPDLHSELNLSSLELGDSALYFCASSVAQAASRAGELFFGEGSRLTVL.

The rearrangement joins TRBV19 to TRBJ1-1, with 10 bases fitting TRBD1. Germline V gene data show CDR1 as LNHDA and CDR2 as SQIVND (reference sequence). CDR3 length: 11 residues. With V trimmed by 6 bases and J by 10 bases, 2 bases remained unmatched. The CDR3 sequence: CASRRQGAAFF. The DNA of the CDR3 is TGTGCCAGTAGGAGACAGGGGGCAGCTTTCTTT.

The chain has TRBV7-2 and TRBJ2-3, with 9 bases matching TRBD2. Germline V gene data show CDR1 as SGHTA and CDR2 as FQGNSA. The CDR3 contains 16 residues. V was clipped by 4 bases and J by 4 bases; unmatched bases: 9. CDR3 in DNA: TGTGCCAGCAGCTATCGTCCGGGACTAGCTGCAGATACGCAGTATTTT. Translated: CASSYRPGLAADTQYF.

The CDR3 DNA reads as TGTGCCAGCAGCTCGAAAAGGGAGGTACAAGAGACCCAGTACTTC. Residues: CASSSKREVQETQYF. V gene TRBV5-4 combines with J gene TRBJ2-5, with D perhaps TRBD2 (6 bases). Trimming shortened V by 3 bases and J by 2 bases, and 14 bases separated the two germline ends. The CDR3 is 15 amino acids. CDR1 and CDR2 from the germline V gene are SGHNT and YYREEE (reference sequence).

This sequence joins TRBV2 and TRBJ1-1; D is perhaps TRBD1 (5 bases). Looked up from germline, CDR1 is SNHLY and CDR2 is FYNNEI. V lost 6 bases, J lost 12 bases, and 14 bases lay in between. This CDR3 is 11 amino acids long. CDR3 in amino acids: CASRSTGGSFF. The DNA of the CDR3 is TGTGCCAGCAGATCCACGGGGGGGTCTTTCTTT.

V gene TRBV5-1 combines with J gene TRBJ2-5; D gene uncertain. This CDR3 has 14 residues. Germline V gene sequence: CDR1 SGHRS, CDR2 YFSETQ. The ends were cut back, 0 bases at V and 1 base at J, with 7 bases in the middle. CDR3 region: CASSLEPGQETQYF. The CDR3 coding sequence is TGCGCCAGCAGCTTGGAGCCAGGCCAAGAGACCCAGTACTTC.

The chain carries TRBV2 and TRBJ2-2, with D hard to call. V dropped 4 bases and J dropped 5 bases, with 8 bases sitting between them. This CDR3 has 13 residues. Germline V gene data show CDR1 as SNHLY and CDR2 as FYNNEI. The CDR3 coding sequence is TGTGCCAGCAGTGGACTCCGTACCGGGGAGCTGTTTTTT. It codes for CASSGLRTGELFF.

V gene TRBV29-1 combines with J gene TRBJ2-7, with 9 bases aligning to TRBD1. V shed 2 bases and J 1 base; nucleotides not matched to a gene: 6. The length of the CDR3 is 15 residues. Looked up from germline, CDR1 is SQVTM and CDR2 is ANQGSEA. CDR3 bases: TGCAGCGTTGAAACAGGGGGCCTTTCTTCCTACGAGCAGTACTTC. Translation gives CSVETGGLSSYEQYF.

Written as DNA, the CDR3 is TGTGCTCTCGGCAGGGGCACAGATACGCAGTATTTT. This codes for CALGRGTDTQYF. The chain couples TRBV7-9 to TRBJ2-3; TRBD1 might be the D (5 bases). This CDR3 contains 12 residues. The V gene's germline CDR1 is SEHNR and CDR2 FQNEAQ (reference sequence).

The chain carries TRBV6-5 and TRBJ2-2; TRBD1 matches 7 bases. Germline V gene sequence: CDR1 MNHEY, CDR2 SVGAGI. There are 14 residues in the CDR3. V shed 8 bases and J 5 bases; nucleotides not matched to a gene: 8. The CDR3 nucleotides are TGTGCCAGCTATGACAGGGTTCGGACCGGGGAGCTGTTTTTT. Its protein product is CASYDRVRTGELFF.

In DNA, the CDR3 is TGTGCCAGCAGCTTCGGACAGGGGAGAAGTTCACCCCTCCACTTT. Translated, it gives CASSFGQGRSSPLHF. The chain has TRBV5-4 and TRBJ1-6; 9 bases line up with TRBD1. CDR1 is SGHNT, CDR2 YYREEE, per germline (reference sequence). V lost 2 bases to trimming and J lost 9 bases; unmatched junction nucleotides: 6. This CDR3 region has 15 residues.

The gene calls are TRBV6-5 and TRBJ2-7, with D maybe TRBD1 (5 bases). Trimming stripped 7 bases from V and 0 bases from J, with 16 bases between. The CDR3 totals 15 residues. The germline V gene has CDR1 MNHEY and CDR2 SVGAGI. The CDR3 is CASNPQSGISYEQYF. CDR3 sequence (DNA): TGTGCCAGCAACCCGCAATCAGGGATCTCCTACGAGCAGTACTTC.

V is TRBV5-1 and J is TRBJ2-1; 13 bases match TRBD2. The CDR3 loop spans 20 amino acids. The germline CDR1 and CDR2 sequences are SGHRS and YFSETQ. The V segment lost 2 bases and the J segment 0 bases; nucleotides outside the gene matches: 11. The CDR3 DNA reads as TGCGCCAGCAGCTTACGACTAGCGGGAGGCCTTGGTGGCTCCTACAATGAGCAGTTCTTC. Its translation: CASSLRLAGGLGGSYNEQFF.